These 14 T cell receptor beta chains originate from one sample sequenced in a study of cytomegalovirus exposure and HLA in healthy donors. 13 Jbeta primers and 60 Vbeta primers were used for the PCR. Sequenced by immunoSEQ multiplex PCR; TCRdb stores in-frame clones only, minus some. The sample holds fewer than 200,000 clones, roughly 87% seen once. The source material was PBMCs. The receptors shown here come from a girl between 10 and 17 years old in good health and CMV-seropositive.

This chain joins TRBV2 and TRBJ1-1; TRBD1 matches at 9 bases. With V trimmed by 6 bases and J by 4 bases, 3 bases remained unmatched. CDR1 is SNHLY and CDR2 is FYNNEI in the germline V gene. This CDR3 comprises 13 residues. CDR3 in DNA: TGTGCCAGCAGAGGACAGGGGCGCACTGAAGCTTTCTTT. It translates to CASRGQGRTEAFF.

This chain joins TRBV5-1 and TRBJ2-5, with a possible D match to TRBD1 (6 bases). V was trimmed by 4 bases and J by 4 bases, leaving 20 bases between them. The germline V gene has CDR1 SGHRS and CDR2 YFSETQ. The CDR3 runs 16 residues. The CDR3 nucleotides read TGCGCCAGCAGCCCGGGGCAGGGGATTGGTGGAGAGACCCAGTACTTC. Translated, it gives CASSPGQGIGGETQYF.

V gene TRBV29-1 combines with J gene TRBJ2-3; 14 bases line up with TRBD2. V trimming: 8 bases; J trimming: 1 base; junction bases outside the gene matches: 5. The CDR3 is 15 residues long. The germline CDR1 and CDR2 sequences are SQVTM and ANQGSEA. The CDR3, as DNA: TGCAGCCCCTGGGGACTAGCGGGGGGCACAGATACGCAGTATTTT. Its protein product is CSPWGLAGGTDTQYF.

The chain has TRBV7-3 and TRBJ1-1; a weak D match, TRBD1 (6 bases). This CDR3 has 15 residues. The germline CDR1 and CDR2 sequences are SGHTA and FQGTGA. Trimming removed 2 bases at V and 0 bases at J, with 10 bases between. CDR3 nucleotides: TGTGCCAGCAGCTTAGGGACAAGCATGAACACTGAAGCTTTCTTT. Its protein product is CASSLGTSMNTEAFF.

This chain connects TRBV9 to TRBJ2-1; 8 positions match TRBD1. Germline V gene sequence: CDR1 SGDLS, CDR2 YYNGEE. CDR3 size: 18 residues. V was pared by 0 bases and J by 0 bases, with 8 bases of the junction left unmatched. In nucleotides, the CDR3 is TGTGCCAGCAGCGTAGAACAGGGACAGGCGAGCTCCTACAATGAGCAGTTCTTC. Encoded protein: CASSVEQGQASSYNEQFF. The full variable domain, completed using reference TRBV9 and TRBJ2-1, is DSGVTQTPKHLITATGQRVTLRCSPRSGDLSVYWYQQSLDQGLQFLIQYYNGEERAKGNILERFSAQQFPDLHSELNLSSLELGDSALYFCASSVEQGQASSYNEQFFGPGTRLTVL.

The chain employs TRBV19 and TRBJ2-5; D is possibly TRBD2 (6 bases). This CDR3 spans 17 amino acids. CDR1 and CDR2 (germline): LNHDA, SQIVND (reference sequence). Trimming took 4 bases from V and 3 from J, leaving 21 bases between them. The DNA of the CDR3 is TGTGCCAGTAGTACCCTCGTCGTCTGGGACTCCGAAGAGACCCAGTACTTC. Residues: CASSTLVVWDSEETQYF.

The gene calls are TRBV28 and TRBJ2-5; 12 bases are shared with TRBD1. With V trimmed by 6 bases and J by 5 bases, 10 bases remained unmatched. CDR1 MDHEN and CDR2 SYDVKM come from the germline V gene. The CDR3 has 16 residues. The DNA for the CDR3 is TGTGCCAGCAGCACCGGGACAGGGGGCCTCCGGGAGACCCAGTACTTC. Encoded protein: CASSTGTGGLRETQYF.

The chain combines TRBV5-6 with TRBJ2-3; TRBD2 agrees at 10 bases. This CDR3 contains 15 residues. Looked up from germline, CDR1 is SGHDT and CDR2 is YYEEEE. Trimming removed 2 bases from V and 4 bases from J; junction bases left unmatched: 4. The CDR3 region is CASSLAGGQSDTQYF. The CDR3 bases are TGTGCCAGCAGCTTAGCGGGGGGGCAGTCAGATACGCAGTATTTT.

The CDR3 DNA reads TGTGCCAGCAGCCCGGAGGCTAGCGGGACCACAGATACGCAGTATTTT. It translates to CASSPEASGTTDTQYF. The V and J genes are TRBV5-5 and TRBJ2-3; TRBD2 matches 9 bases. From germline, CDR1 is SGHKS and CDR2 YYEKEE (reference sequence). J was trimmed by 2 bases and V by 4 bases; bases with no gene match: 8. The CDR3 extends over 16 amino acids. Full variable domain (missing parts from reference TRBV5-5 and TRBJ2-3): DAGVTQSPTHLIKTRGQQVTLRCSPISGHKSVSWYQQVLGQGPQFIFQYYEKEERGRGNFPDRFSARQFPNYSSELNVNALLLGDSALYLCASSPEASGTTDTQYFGPGTRLTVL.

The genes are TRBV11-2 and TRBJ2-1; no clear D. Germline V gene sequence: CDR1 SGHAT, CDR2 FQNNGV. CDR3 length equals 10 residues. The V end was cut by 8 bases, the J end by 10 bases, with 9 bases between. The CDR3 region is CASGQVEQFF. CDR3 bases: TGTGCCAGCGGTCAGGTGGAGCAGTTCTTC.

The V call is TRBV30, the J call TRBJ1-1; possibly TRBD1 for D (5 bases). Germline V lookup: CDR1 GTSNPN, CDR2 SVGIG (reference sequence). V gave up 4 bases and J gave up 1 base, with 7 bases separating them. This CDR3 spans 12 amino acids. The CDR3 region has the DNA TGTGCCTGGAAGGGGCAGAACACTGAAGCTTTCTTT. It specifies CAWKGQNTEAFF.

This clone came up a few times. The chain uses TRBV28 and TRBJ2-7; D gene unclear. The CDR3 runs 13 residues. Germline CDR1 reads MDHEN; CDR2 reads SYDVKM. V was clipped by 1 base and J by 4 bases, with 8 bases between them. The DNA of the CDR3 is TGTGCCAGCAGTTTATTCCCCCTGTACGAGCAGTACTTC. Residues: CASSLFPLYEQYF.

This chain connects TRBV19 to TRBJ1-5; 8 bases line up with TRBD1. CDR1 and CDR2 from the germline V gene are LNHDA and SQIVND (reference sequence). V lost 7 bases, J lost 6 bases, and 8 bases stayed unmatched. The CDR3 totals 14 residues. The CDR3 DNA reads as TGTGCCAGTACGTACAGGGGGTATAGTCAGCCCCAGCATTTT. As protein: CASTYRGYSQPQHF.

The chain recombines TRBV13 with TRBJ2-3, with TRBD1 identical over 10 bases. CDR1 PRHDT and CDR2 FYEKMQ come from the germline V gene (reference sequence). The CDR3 has 17 residues. V shed 4 bases and J 1 base; nucleotides not matched to a gene: 8. Here the CDR3 reads CASSYAVGQGGTDTQYF. In DNA form, the CDR3 reads TGTGCCAGCAGCTACGCGGTCGGACAGGGGGGCACAGATACGCAGTATTTT.